This passage covers 5 T cell receptor beta chains from one sample sequenced in a study of siplizumab effects on memory and regulatory T cells (dated by TCRdb to the late 2010s). Libraries were constructed by the immunoSEQ multiplex PCR assay. In its TCRdb copy, this immuneACCESS table keeps in-frame sequences only and misses some clones. Where compared with another copy, unresolved V genes explain less than half of these, and the others have no known cause. The sample profile shows 60,000 or so clones; 90% to 95% of them were found once. The biggest ten clones account for 35% to 45% of the sample. Source material: CD8+ T cells sorted from blood. These receptors all come from a human donor in good health.

V gene TRBV4-1 combines with J gene TRBJ2-2; TRBD1 or TRBD2 may be the D gene (5 bases each). This CDR3 comprises 14 residues. Germline V CDR1 and CDR2: MGHRA, YSYEKL. V was pared by 1 base and J by 6 bases, with 9 bases between. The DNA of the CDR3 is TGCGCCAGCAGCCAAGGGGACGGGTCCGGGGAGCTGTTTTTT. This codes for CASSQGDGSGELFF.

The chain carries TRBV30 and TRBJ1-4, with 7 bases lining up with TRBD1. J lost 4 bases, V lost 2 bases, and 7 bases had no gene match. This CDR3 has 15 residues. Per germline, CDR1 GTSNPN and CDR2 SVGIG (reference sequence). CDR3 sequence: CAWSPGTADNEKLFF. The CDR3, as DNA: TGTGCCTGGAGTCCCGGGACAGCGGATAATGAAAAACTGTTTTTT. Complete variable domain (other parts from reference TRBV30 and TRBJ1-4): SQTIHQWPATLVQPVGSPLSLECTVEGTSNPNLYWYRQAAGRGLQLLFYSVGIGQISSEVPQNLSASRPQDRQFILSSKKLLLSDSGFYLCAWSPGTADNEKLFFGSGTQLSVL.

The CDR3, as DNA: TGTGCCACCTCATGGGGTGTGGGACTAACCTACAATGAGCAGTTCTTC. Residues: CATSWGVGLTYNEQFF. The genes are TRBV21-1 and TRBJ2-1; the D segment call TRBD2 is taken from the table without a DNA check. TRBV21-1 is assigned pseudogene status. This CDR3 comprises 16 residues.

The chain couples TRBV10-3 to TRBJ2-3, with 8 bases aligning to TRBD2. Germline CDR1 and CDR2: ENHRY and SYGVKD. This CDR3 comprises 13 residues. CDR3 bases: TGTACGCCAGCGGGAGTCCGCACAGATACGCAGTATTTT. This translates into CTPAGVRTDTQYF.

CDR3 nucleotide sequence: TGCGCCAGCAGCCGTCTGACGGGAAAGATGAACACTGAAGCTTTCTTT. This gives the protein CASSRLTGKMNTEAFF. The chain has TRBV4-3 and TRBJ1-1; D not certain. The ends were cut back, 4 bases at V and 0 bases at J, with 15 bases in the middle. The germline CDR1 and CDR2 sequences are LGHNA and YSLEER. This CDR3 comprises 16 residues.